This T cell receptor (beta chain) was identified during a study of blood T cell repertoires in COVID-19. Study-level background: The United States, Italy and Spain supplied acute and convalescent COVID-19 samples.

With 2 bases clipped from V and 3 bases from J, the junction kept 7 bases outside the gene matches. Germline CDR1 reads SGHRS; CDR2 reads YFSETQ. The length of the CDR3 is 15 residues. Sequencing used immunoSEQ multiplex PCR; TCRdb keeps in-frame clones, though not all of them. Here the sample spans 35,000 to 45,000 clones, around four fifths being singletons. Sequenced sample: peripheral blood. This sequence originates from a man aged 55 to 70 with acute or convalescent COVID-19. The chain uses TRBV5-1 and TRBJ1-1, with TRBD1 matching 7 bases. CDR3 in amino acids: CASSLTGTDHTEAFF. The CDR3 region has the DNA TGCGCCAGCAGCTTAACCGGGACAGACCACACTGAAGCTTTCTTT.